This entry lists 5 T cell receptor beta chains sequenced from one sample in a study of T-cell reconstitution after alpha-beta-depleted transplantation in children. Preparing the TCRbeta library involved the use of unique molecular identifiers. TCRdb analysed the PCR reads with MiXCR anew, one entry per CDR3 protein. This sample has a few hundred thousand distinct CDR3 sequences, with around 13% found just once. The sample consisted of PBMCs from the stem cell graft donor, taken from the stem cell graft. The receptors come from a human donor who donated a stem cell graft to a child with combined immunodeficiency.

This clonotype was recorded many times. The chain recombines TRBV11-2 with TRBJ2-1, with D possibly being TRBD1 (6 bases). The V and J ends lost 6 bases and 7 bases respectively, with 22 bases between them. CDR3 length equals 16 residues. The germline gives CDR1 SGHAT, CDR2 FQNNGV. This CDR3 reads CASSRYQEGGKNEQFF. Written as DNA, the CDR3 is TGTGCCAGCAGTCGCTATCAGGAAGGGGGTAAAAATGAGCAGTTCTTC.

This chain joins TRBV7-2 and TRBJ2-1; maybe TRBD2 (5 bases). In germline, CDR1 is SGHTA, CDR2 FQGNSA. Trimming removed 2 bases from V and 6 bases from J, with 14 bases in between. CDR3 length: 15 residues. This CDR3 reads CASSLILTGSNEQFF. The DNA of the CDR3 is TGTGCCAGCAGCTTAATTTTGACGGGGTCCAATGAGCAGTTCTTC.

This clonotype was observed at least ten times. The CDR3 loop is CSVGRGTNTGELFF. Here the CDR3 DNA reads TGCAGCGTTGGGAGGGGGACGAACACCGGGGAGCTGTTTTTT. The chain carries TRBV29-1 and TRBJ2-2; either TRBD1 or TRBD2 may supply D (6 bases each). V lost 4 bases and J lost 0, with 9 bases in between. CDR3 length: 14 residues. The V gene's germline CDR1 is SQVTM and CDR2 ANQGSEA.

This clonotype was seen many times. The chain has TRBV29-1 and TRBJ2-4; D might be TRBD1 or TRBD2, each matching 6 bases. V lost 5 bases to trimming and J lost 7 bases, with 18 bases between them. Germline V gives CDR1 SQVTM, CDR2 ANQGSEA. The CDR3 loop spans 14 amino acids. The CDR3 DNA sequence: TGCAGCGTTTACCTAGGGGGGTCCGGTAACATTCAGTACTTC. This gives the protein CSVYLGGSGNIQYF.

This chain connects TRBV12-3 or TRBV12-4 to TRBJ2-3, with 8 bases matching TRBD1. This CDR3 contains 14 residues. J gave up 2 bases and V 8 bases, and 6 bases lay outside the gene matches. The CDR3 loop is CASPRGPFTDTQYF. The CDR3 DNA reads TGTGCCAGCCCCAGGGGGCCGTTCACAGATACGCAGTATTTT.